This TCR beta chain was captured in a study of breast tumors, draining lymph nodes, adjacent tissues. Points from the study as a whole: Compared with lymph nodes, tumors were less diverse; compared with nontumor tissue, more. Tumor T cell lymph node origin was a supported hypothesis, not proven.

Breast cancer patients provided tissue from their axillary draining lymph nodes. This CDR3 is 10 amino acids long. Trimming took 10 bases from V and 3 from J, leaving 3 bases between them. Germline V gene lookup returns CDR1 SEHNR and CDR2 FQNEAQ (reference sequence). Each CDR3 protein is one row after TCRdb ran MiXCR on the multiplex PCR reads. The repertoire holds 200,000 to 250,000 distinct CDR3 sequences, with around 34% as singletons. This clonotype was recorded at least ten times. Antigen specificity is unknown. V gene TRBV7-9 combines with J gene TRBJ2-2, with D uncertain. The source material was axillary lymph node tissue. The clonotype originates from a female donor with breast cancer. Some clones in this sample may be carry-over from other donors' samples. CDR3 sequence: CAIDTGELFF. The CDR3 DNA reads TGTGCCATTGACACCGGGGAGCTGTTTTTT.